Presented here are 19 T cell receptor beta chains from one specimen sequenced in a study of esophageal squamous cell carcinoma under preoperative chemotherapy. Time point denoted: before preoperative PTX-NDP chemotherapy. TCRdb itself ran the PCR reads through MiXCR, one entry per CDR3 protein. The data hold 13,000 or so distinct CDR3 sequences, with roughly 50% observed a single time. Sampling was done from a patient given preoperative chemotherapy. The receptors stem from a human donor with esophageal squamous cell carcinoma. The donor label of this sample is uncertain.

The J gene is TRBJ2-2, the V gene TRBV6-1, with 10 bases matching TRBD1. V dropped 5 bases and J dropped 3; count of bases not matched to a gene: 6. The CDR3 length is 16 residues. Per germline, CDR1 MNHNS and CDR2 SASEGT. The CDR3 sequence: CASSPRQGADTGELFF. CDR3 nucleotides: TGTGCCAGCAGTCCCCGACAGGGGGCCGACACCGGGGAGCTGTTTTTT.

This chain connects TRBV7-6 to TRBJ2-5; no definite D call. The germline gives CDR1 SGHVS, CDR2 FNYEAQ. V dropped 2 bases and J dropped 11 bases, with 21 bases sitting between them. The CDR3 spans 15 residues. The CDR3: CASSLTRLPYNEQYF. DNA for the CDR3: TGTGCCAGCAGCTTAACACGGCTTCCATACAATGAGCAGTACTTC.

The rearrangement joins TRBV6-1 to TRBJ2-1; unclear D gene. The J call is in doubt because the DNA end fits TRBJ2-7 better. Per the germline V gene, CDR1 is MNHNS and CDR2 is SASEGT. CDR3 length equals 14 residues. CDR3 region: CASSFYGPSYEQYF. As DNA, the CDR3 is TGTGCCAGCAGCTTCTATGGGCCCTCCTACGAGCAGTACTTC.

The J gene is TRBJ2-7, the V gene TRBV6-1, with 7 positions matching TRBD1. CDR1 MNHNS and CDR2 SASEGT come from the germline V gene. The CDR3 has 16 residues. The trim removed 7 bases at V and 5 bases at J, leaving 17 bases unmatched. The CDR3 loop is CASNKLPLTGVDEQYF. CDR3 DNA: TGTGCCAGCAACAAGCTCCCTCTCACAGGGGTCGACGAGCAGTACTTC.

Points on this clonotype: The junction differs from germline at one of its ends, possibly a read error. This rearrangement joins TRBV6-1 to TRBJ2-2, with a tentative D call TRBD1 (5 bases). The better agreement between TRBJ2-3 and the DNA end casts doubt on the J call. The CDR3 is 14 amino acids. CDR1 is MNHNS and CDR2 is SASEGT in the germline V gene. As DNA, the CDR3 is TGTCCGGGCAGCCAGGGATGGAGCACCGATACGCAGTATTTT. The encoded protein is CPGSQGWSTDTQYF.

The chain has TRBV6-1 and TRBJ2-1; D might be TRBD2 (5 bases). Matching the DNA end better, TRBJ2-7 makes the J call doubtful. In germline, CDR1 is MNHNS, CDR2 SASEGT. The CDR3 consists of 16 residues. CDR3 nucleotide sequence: TGTGCCAGCAGTGTCGCCACCACTAGGGTGAACAATGAGCAGTACTTC. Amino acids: CASSVATTRVNNEQYF.

Written as DNA, the CDR3 is TGTGCCAGCAGTTACCCGGGACCGTTTAGCAAAAACACTCAGTATTTT. Translating it yields CASSYPGPFSKNTQYF. The rearrangement joins TRBV6-5 to TRBJ2-3; D might be TRBD1 or TRBD2, each matching 5 bases. Trimming left V 2 bases short and J 12 bases short, with 24 bases between. CDR1 and CDR2 (germline): MNHEY, SVGAGI. This CDR3 comprises 16 residues.

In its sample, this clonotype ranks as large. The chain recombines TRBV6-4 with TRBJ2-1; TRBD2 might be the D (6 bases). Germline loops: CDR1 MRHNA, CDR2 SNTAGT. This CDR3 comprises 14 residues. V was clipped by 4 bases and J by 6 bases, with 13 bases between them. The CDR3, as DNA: TGTGCCAGCAGTGCGAGGGAGGACCTCAATGAGCAGTTCTTC. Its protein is CASSAREDLNEQFF.

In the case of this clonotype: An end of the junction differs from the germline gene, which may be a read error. The CDR3 spells CARGVGDGDPETQYF. DNA of the CDR3: TGTGCCAGGGGTGTAGGGGACGGGGACCCAGAGACGCAGTATTTT. The V gene is TRBV6-1, the J gene TRBJ2-5; tentatively, D is TRBD1 or TRBD2 (5 bases each). The end of the DNA fits TRBJ2-3 better, so the J call may be wrong. The CDR3 spans 15 residues. Per the germline V gene, CDR1 is MNHNS and CDR2 is SASEGT.

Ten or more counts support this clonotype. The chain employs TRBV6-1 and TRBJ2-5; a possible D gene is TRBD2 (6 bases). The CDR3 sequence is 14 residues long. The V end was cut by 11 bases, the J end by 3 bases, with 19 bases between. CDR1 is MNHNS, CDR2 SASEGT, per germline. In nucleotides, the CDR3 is TGTGCCCCAGCAGGCGCGGGGCAGAAAGAGACCCAGTACTTC. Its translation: CAPAGAGQKETQYF.

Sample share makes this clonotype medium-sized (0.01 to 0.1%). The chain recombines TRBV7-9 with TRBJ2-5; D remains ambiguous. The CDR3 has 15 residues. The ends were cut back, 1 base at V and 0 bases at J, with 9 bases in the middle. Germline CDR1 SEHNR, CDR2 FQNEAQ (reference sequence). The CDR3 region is CASSLGVTYQETQYF. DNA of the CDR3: TGTGCCAGCAGCTTAGGAGTAACGTACCAAGAGACCCAGTACTTC. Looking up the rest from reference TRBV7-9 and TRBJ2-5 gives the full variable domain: DTGVSQNPRHKITKRGQNVTFRCDPISEHNRLYWYRQTLGQGPEFLTYFQNEAQLEKSRLLSDRFSAERPKGSFSTLEIQRTEQGDSAMYLCASSLGVTYQETQYFGPGTRLLVL.

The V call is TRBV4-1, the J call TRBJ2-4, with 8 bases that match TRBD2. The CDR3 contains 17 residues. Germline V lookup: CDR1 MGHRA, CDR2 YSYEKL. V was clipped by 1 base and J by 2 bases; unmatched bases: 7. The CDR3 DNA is TGCGCCAGCAGCCAAGGTAGCGGGAAGGAAACCAAAAACATTCAGTACTTC. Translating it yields CASSQGSGKETKNIQYF.

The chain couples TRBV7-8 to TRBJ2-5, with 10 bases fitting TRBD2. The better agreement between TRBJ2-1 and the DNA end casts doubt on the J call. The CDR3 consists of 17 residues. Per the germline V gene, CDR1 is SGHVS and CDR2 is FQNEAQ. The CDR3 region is CASSLDPSGSLLETQFF. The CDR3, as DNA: TGTGCCAGCAGCTTAGATCCTAGCGGGAGCCTACTAGAGACCCAGTTCTTC.

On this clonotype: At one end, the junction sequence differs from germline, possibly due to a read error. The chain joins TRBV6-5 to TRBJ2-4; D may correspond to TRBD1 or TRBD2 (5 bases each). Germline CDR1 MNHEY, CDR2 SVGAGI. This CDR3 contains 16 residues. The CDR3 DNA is TGTGCCAGCAGTTACCCGGGGCCGTGTAGCAAAGACACGCAGTATTTC. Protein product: CASSYPGPCSKDTQYF.

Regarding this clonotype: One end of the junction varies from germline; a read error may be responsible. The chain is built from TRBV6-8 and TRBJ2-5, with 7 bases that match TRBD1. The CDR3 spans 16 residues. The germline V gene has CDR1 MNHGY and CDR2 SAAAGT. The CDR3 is CASSRPGTVLQEAQYF. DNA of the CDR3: TGTGCCAGCAGTAGACCCGGGACAGTACTCCAAGAGGCCCAGTACTTC.

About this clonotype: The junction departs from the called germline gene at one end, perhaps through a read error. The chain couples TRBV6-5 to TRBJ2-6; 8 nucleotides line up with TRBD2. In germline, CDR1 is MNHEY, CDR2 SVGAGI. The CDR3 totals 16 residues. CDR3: CASSYAHAGGSGELFF. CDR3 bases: TGTGCCAGCAGTTACGCCCATGCGGGAGGCAGCGGGGAGCTGTTCTTC.

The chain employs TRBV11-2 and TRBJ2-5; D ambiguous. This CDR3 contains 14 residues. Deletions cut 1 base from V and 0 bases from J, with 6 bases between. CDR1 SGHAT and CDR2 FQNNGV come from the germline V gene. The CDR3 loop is CASSLGRYQETQYF. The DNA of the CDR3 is TGTGCCAGCAGCTTAGGAAGGTACCAAGAGACCCAGTACTTC.

The CDR3 loop is CASSLGGPYEQFF. The CDR3 DNA sequence: TGTGCCAGCAGTTTGGGGGGGCCCTACGAGCAGTTCTTC. The rearrangement uses TRBV12-3 or TRBV12-4 and TRBJ2-1, with D tentatively TRBD2 (7 bases). With 3 bases removed from V and 10 bases from J, the gap between germline ends came to 13 bases. CDR3 length: 13 amino acids.

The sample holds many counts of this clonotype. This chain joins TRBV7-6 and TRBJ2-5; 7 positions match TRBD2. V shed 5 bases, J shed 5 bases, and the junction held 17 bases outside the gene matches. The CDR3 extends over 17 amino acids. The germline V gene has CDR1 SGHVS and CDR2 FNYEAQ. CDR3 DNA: TGTGCCAGCAGCCCGAGCGGGGCGAGTCTCTCCGGGGAGACCCAGTACTTC. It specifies CASSPSGASLSGETQYF.